The rows below give T cell receptor beta chains drawn from one sample of a study of blood T cell repertoires in COVID-19. Assay: immunoSEQ multiplex PCR; the TCRdb copy retains only in-frame clones and omits some. The sample yields 36,000 or so clones, just over 85% seen once. Sequencing input: peripheral blood. These receptors all come from a woman in her 70s with active COVID-19. Each CDR3 is given with its conserved first and last residue. Fields, in order: clone size, D gene, J gene, CDR3 length, V gene, CDR3 DNA, CDR3 protein. The D gene is left open where the match is weak. Clone size is shown for a subset of rows, as once, few, many or a class of expanded clone.

- - TRBJ1-2 14 TRBV6-5 TGTGCCAGCAGACCTACCAGGTGGAACTATGGCTACACCTTC CASRPTRWNYGYTF
- - TRBJ2-2 14 TRBV18 TGTGCCAGCTCACCCCCTTCACGGACCGGGGAGCTGTTTTTT CASSPPSRTGELFF
- - TRBJ2-7 13 TRBV18 TGTGCCAGCTCGGAGGATAGCTCCTACGAGCAGTACTTC CASSEDSSYEQYF
once - TRBJ2-7 12 TRBV29-1 TGCAGCGTTTCCAGGGGCAGTTTAGAGCAGTACTTC CSVSRGSLEQYF
- TRBD2 TRBJ2-1 15 TRBV11-2 TGTGCCAGCAGCTCGAGACTAGCGGGGTATAATGAGCAGTTCTTC CASSSRLAGYNEQFF
- TRBD1 TRBJ2-3 16 TRBV19 TGTGCCAGTAGACCCAGGGGGCGGGCCCACACAGATACGCAGTATTTT CASRPRGRAHTDTQYF
few TRBD1 TRBJ2-7 14 TRBV18 TGTGCCAGCTCACCAACAGACAGGGGTGGCGAGCAGTACTTC CASSPTDRGGEQYF
- - TRBJ1-1 15 TRBV11-2 TGTGCCAGCAGCTCAGTGGGGGGGAGGTACACTGAAGCTTTCTTT CASSSVGGRYTEAFF
- TRBD2 TRBJ2-2 16 TRBV5-1 TGCGCCAGCAGCCCCGGGCGGGGGGCTAACACCGGGGAGCTGTTTTTT CASSPGRGANTGELFF
- TRBD2 TRBJ2-3 16 TRBV4-2 TGTGCCAGCAGCCAAGAAGTAGCGGGGGGGCCATATACGCAGTATTTT CASSQEVAGGPYTQYF
- - TRBJ1-1 15 TRBV27 TGTGCCAGCAGTTCCCGGGAAGTTCGAACCTCTGAAGCTTTCTTT CASSSREVRTSEAFF
- - TRBJ2-3 14 TRBV5-4 TGTGCCAGCAGTTTGGATCTGACTACAGATACGCAGTATTTT CASSLDLTTDTQYF
- - TRBJ2-3 12 TRBV3-1/TRBV3-2 TGTGCCAGCAGCCCAGGGCCAGATACGCAGTATTTT CASSPGPDTQYF
- - TRBJ2-1 14 TRBV3-1/TRBV3-2 TGTGCCAGCAGCTATCTGGGGGCGGAGAATGAGCAGTTCTTC CASSYLGAENEQFF
once TRBD2 TRBJ2-5 17 TRBV4-1 TGCGCCAGCAGCCAAGAACCGACTAGCGGCCGCCAAGAGACCCAGTACTTC CASSQEPTSGRQETQYF
- TRBD1 TRBJ1-1 14 TRBV6-2/TRBV6-3 TGTGCCAGCAGTTACCCTTTTGCAGGGGGCCAAGCTTTCTTT CASSYPFAGGQAFF
- - TRBJ2-1 14 TRBV3-1/TRBV3-2 TGTGCCAGCAGGGGCTTACTAGTCCCTCATGAGCAGTTCTTC CASRGLLVPHEQFF
- - TRBJ1-2 16 TRBV27 TGTGCCAGCCTCCAGTTCTCCGGTACGGGGGTAGGAGGCTACACCTTC CASLQFSGTGVGGYTF
- - TRBJ1-6 15 TRBV10-2 TGCGCCAGCAGTGATGGGGGAGGGGTTCGATCACCCCTCCACTTT CASSDGGGVRSPLHF
- - TRBJ1-4 16 TRBV6-6 TGTGCCAGCAGTTATGGGGCAGCAGGAGATAATGAAAAACTGTTTTTT CASSYGAAGDNEKLFF
- - TRBJ2-1 14 TRBV7-2 TGTGCCAGCAGTCCGGGGAACTCCTACAATGAGCAGTTCTTC CASSPGNSYNEQFF
- TRBD1 TRBJ2-7 12 TRBV11-3 TGTGCCAGCAGCGTAGGACAGGGCCAGCAGTACTTC CASSVGQGQQYF
- - TRBJ2-5 16 TRBV15 TGTGCCACCAGCAGAGATGGGATAGGACAACGAGAGACCCAGTACTTC CATSRDGIGQRETQYF
- - TRBJ1-2 14 TRBV6-1 TGTGCCAGCAGTGAACGCGGAGAACAATATGGCTACACCTTC CASSERGEQYGYTF
once TRBD1 TRBJ1-6 14 TRBV9 TGTGCCAGCAGCGGTACAGGGGGCTACTCACCCCTCCACTTT CASSGTGGYSPLHF
- - TRBJ1-2 14 TRBV3-1/TRBV3-2 TGTGCCAGCAGCCCAAGGGGCAGCGGGAGTGGCTACACCTTC CASSPRGSGSGYTF
- - TRBJ1-2 13 TRBV9 TGTGCCAGCAGCGTAGGGGGCGCTGCTGGCTACACCTTC CASSVGGAAGYTF
- - TRBJ2-1 16 TRBV5-1 TGCGCCAGCGAATTGAGTACCCGGTTCGGGTTAAGTGAGCAGTTCTTC CASELSTRFGLSEQFF
- - TRBJ2-5 13 TRBV4-1 TGCGCCAGCAGCCAAGTAGCCGAGGGGACCCAGTACTTC CASSQVAEGTQYF
- - TRBJ1-2 17 TRBV4-1 TGCGCCAGCAGCCAAGATCTTCCGGGGAACCGATACTATGGCTACACCTTC CASSQDLPGNRYYGYTF
- - TRBJ2-3 15 TRBV19 TGTGCCAGTAGTCGACCAGACAGAAACACAGATACGCAGTATTTT CASSRPDRNTDTQYF
once TRBD2 TRBJ2-3 14 TRBV7-9 TGTGCCAGCAGCCGTAGCGGGGGGACAGATACGCAGTATTTT CASSRSGGTDTQYF
- TRBD2 TRBJ2-2 15 TRBV27 TGTGCCAGCAGTTACTTGCGGGGGGTCTTCGGGGAGCTGTTTTTT CASSYLRGVFGELFF
few - TRBJ2-2 15 TRBV19 TGTGCCAGTAGTATATCGGCAGGTAGCACCGGGGAGCTGTTTTTT CASSISAGSTGELFF
- TRBD1 TRBJ1-4 11 TRBV28 TGTGCCAGCAGTTTGGCGGGACAGGCGGTTTTT CASSLAGQAVF
- - TRBJ1-2 14 TRBV7-2 TGTGCCAGCAGCTTAGTGAGGCAGAACTATGGCTACACCTTC CASSLVRQNYGYTF
few - TRBJ2-1 13 TRBV5-5 TGTGCCAGCAGGTTACTAGCAGGGAATGAGCAGTTCTTC CASRLLAGNEQFF
few TRBD1 TRBJ1-2 14 TRBV18 TGTGCCAGCTCACCCCCGGACAGGGTTTTTGGCTACACCTTC CASSPPDRVFGYTF
- TRBD2 TRBJ2-3 21 TRBV5-1 TGCGCCAGCAGCGATTTGTCCCCGGGACAAGTAGCGGGGGGGTCCGCAGATACGCAGTATTTT CASSDLSPGQVAGGSADTQYF
- - TRBJ2-7 13 TRBV12-3/TRBV12-4 TGTGCCAGCAAAATGACAAGAGGGTCCGAGCAGTACTTC CASKMTRGSEQYF
- - TRBJ2-3 15 TRBV4-2 TGTGCCAGCAGCCAAGGGCCCCTCGGGGGAGATACGCAGTATTTT CASSQGPLGGDTQYF
once - TRBJ2-1 14 TRBV29-1 TGCAGCTCCTGGGGCCCCCTCGGAGCGAATGAGCAGTTCTTC CSSWGPLGANEQFF
- - TRBJ2-3 10 TRBV29-1 TGCAGCGTTGCGGCAGATACGCAGTATTTT CSVAADTQYF
- - TRBJ2-3 13 TRBV12-3/TRBV12-4 TGTGCCAGCAGTTTTAGTCTCTCGGATACGCAGTATTTT CASSFSLSDTQYF
- TRBD1 TRBJ1-1 16 TRBV18 TGTGCCAGCTCACTCGACAGGGGCGTAAGTCGTACTGAAGCTTTCTTT CASSLDRGVSRTEAFF
- - TRBJ1-5 15 TRBV24-1 TGTGCCACCAGTGATTGGGGGGGAGGCAATCAGCCCCAGCATTTT CATSDWGGGNQPQHF
- TRBD1 TRBJ2-3 14 TRBV27 TGTGCCAGCAGTTTGGACAGGGACTCAGATACGCAGTATTTT CASSLDRDSDTQYF
- - TRBJ1-1 14 TRBV2 TGTGCCAGCAGTTTGACAAGCATGAGCACTGAAGCTTTCTTT CASSLTSMSTEAFF
- - TRBJ2-7 13 TRBV28 TGTGCCAGCAGTACAGGGGGGGGGTACGAGCAGTACTTC CASSTGGGYEQYF
- - TRBJ2-7 12 TRBV5-1 TGCGCCAGCAGCCGTGGAGGTTCCGAGCAGTACTTC CASSRGGSEQYF
- - TRBJ2-3 14 TRBV4-1 TGCGCCAGCAGCCTACAGGTCAGCACAGATACGCAGTATTTT CASSLQVSTDTQYF